These T cell receptor beta chains were read from a single sample in a study of T-cell reconstitution after alpha-beta-depleted transplantation in children. TCRdb reprocessed the PCR reads with MiXCR, giving one entry per CDR3 protein. This table holds 330,000 or so distinct CDR3 sequences, about 9.4% found once. The starting material was PBMCs from the stem cell graft donor, obtained from the stem cell graft. The receptors were sampled from a human donor who donated a stem cell graft to a child with acute lymphoblastic leukemia. Each CDR3 is given with its conserved first and last residue. The order of the fields is CDR3 DNA, CDR3 protein, clone size, V gene, J gene, D gene, CDR3 length. The D gene is left open where the match is weak. Clone size is stated in some rows and not others, as once, few, many or a class when expanded.

cdr3_nt: TGCGCCAGCGGGTTAGGGACTAGCGGAAACACAGATACGCAGTATTTT; cdr3_aa: CASGLGTSGNTDTQYF; clone_size: few; v_call: TRBV5-1; j_call: TRBJ2-3; d_call: TRBD2; cdr3_length: 16
cdr3_nt: TGTGCCAGCAGCGGAGGGGACAGGGACATGAACACTGAAGCTTTCTTT; cdr3_aa: CASSGGDRDMNTEAFF; clone_size: few; v_call: TRBV5-6; j_call: TRBJ1-1; d_call: TRBD1; cdr3_length: 16
cdr3_nt: TGTGCCAGCAGCTTAGCGTCCCCGGGGTACCAAGAGACCCAGTACTTC; cdr3_aa: CASSLASPGYQETQYF; clone_size: -; v_call: TRBV7-9; j_call: TRBJ2-5; d_call: -; cdr3_length: 16
cdr3_nt: TGTGCCAGCAGCACTAGCGGCCGCACAGATACGCAGTATTTT; cdr3_aa: CASSTSGRTDTQYF; clone_size: few; v_call: TRBV9; j_call: TRBJ2-3; d_call: TRBD2; cdr3_length: 14
cdr3_nt: TGTGCCAGCAAGTATGGGGGAGAGCGGGGCGAGCAGTACTTC; cdr3_aa: CASKYGGERGEQYF; clone_size: -; v_call: TRBV6-2/TRBV6-3; j_call: TRBJ2-7; d_call: TRBD2; cdr3_length: 14
cdr3_nt: TGTGCCTGTGGGGACAGGGGTTTTCTGTTTTTT; cdr3_aa: CACGDRGFLFF; clone_size: -; v_call: TRBV30; j_call: TRBJ2-2; d_call: TRBD1; cdr3_length: 11
cdr3_nt: TGCAGTGCTAGACGGGGTTACAATGAGCAGTTCTTC; cdr3_aa: CSARRGYNEQFF; clone_size: few; v_call: TRBV20-1; j_call: TRBJ2-1; d_call: -; cdr3_length: 12
cdr3_nt: TGCGCCAGCAGCCGGCCGGACCACGAGCAGTACTTC; cdr3_aa: CASSRPDHEQYF; clone_size: many; v_call: TRBV4-1; j_call: TRBJ2-7; d_call: -; cdr3_length: 12
cdr3_nt: TGCGCCAGCAGCCAAGACGGCGGGAGGGCCTTGGATGAGCAGTTCTTC; cdr3_aa: CASSQDGGRALDEQFF; clone_size: -; v_call: TRBV4-1; j_call: TRBJ2-1; d_call: TRBD2; cdr3_length: 16
cdr3_nt: TGTGCCGGCAGCTTGGAATTAGGGGGTGGCCTACGCAATCAGCCCCAGCATTTT; cdr3_aa: CAGSLELGGGLRNQPQHF; clone_size: -; v_call: TRBV5-5; j_call: TRBJ1-5; d_call: -; cdr3_length: 18
cdr3_nt: TGCGCCAGCAGCTTGGGTTTAGGCCGTCAAGAGACCCAGTACTTC; cdr3_aa: CASSLGLGRQETQYF; clone_size: -; v_call: TRBV5-1; j_call: TRBJ2-5; d_call: -; cdr3_length: 15
cdr3_nt: TGCGCCAGCAGCCAAGAGGGGTCCACCAGCTCCTACAATGAGCAGTTCTTC; cdr3_aa: CASSQEGSTSSYNEQFF; clone_size: -; v_call: TRBV4-3; j_call: TRBJ2-1; d_call: -; cdr3_length: 17
cdr3_nt: TGCAGTGCTGGAGATACAAGTTTCTACGAGCAGTACTTC; cdr3_aa: CSAGDTSFYEQYF; clone_size: -; v_call: TRBV20-1; j_call: TRBJ2-7; d_call: -; cdr3_length: 13
cdr3_nt: TGTGCCAGCAGCTCTCGGCCGGGACTATCGGATACGCAGTATTTT; cdr3_aa: CASSSRPGLSDTQYF; clone_size: few; v_call: TRBV7-2; j_call: TRBJ2-3; d_call: TRBD2; cdr3_length: 15
cdr3_nt: TGTGCCAGCAGACTCGGACAGGGGGCAACCCAGTACTTC; cdr3_aa: CASRLGQGATQYF; clone_size: many; v_call: TRBV27; j_call: TRBJ2-5; d_call: TRBD1; cdr3_length: 13
cdr3_nt: TGTGCCAGCACCTTAGAGCCAGGGTATAGCAATCAGCCCCAGCATTTT; cdr3_aa: CASTLEPGYSNQPQHF; clone_size: few; v_call: TRBV28; j_call: TRBJ1-5; d_call: -; cdr3_length: 16
cdr3_nt: TGCAGCGTCAGACCCCCTTCTGGGGCCAACGTCCTGACTTTC; cdr3_aa: CSVRPPSGANVLTF; clone_size: -; v_call: TRBV29-1; j_call: TRBJ2-6; d_call: -; cdr3_length: 14
cdr3_nt: TGTGCCAGCAGCTTAAGGAGGACAGGCTCTGGGGCCAACGTCCTGACTTTC; cdr3_aa: CASSLRRTGSGANVLTF; clone_size: few; v_call: TRBV7-9; j_call: TRBJ2-6; d_call: TRBD1; cdr3_length: 17
cdr3_nt: TGTGCCAGCAGCTCGCTGGGGCTAGGGTCACCCCTCCACTTT; cdr3_aa: CASSSLGLGSPLHF; clone_size: -; v_call: TRBV7-2; j_call: TRBJ1-6; d_call: -; cdr3_length: 14
cdr3_nt: TGTGCCAGCAGTCCAGGGGAAAAACTGTTTTTT; cdr3_aa: CASSPGEKLFF; clone_size: few; v_call: TRBV6-5; j_call: TRBJ1-4; d_call: -; cdr3_length: 11
cdr3_nt: TGCAGTGCTAGACCCCAACAGGGGGAGATCGAGCAGTACTTC; cdr3_aa: CSARPQQGEIEQYF; clone_size: few; v_call: TRBV20-1; j_call: TRBJ2-7; d_call: TRBD1; cdr3_length: 14
cdr3_nt: TGTGCCAGCAGCATAGGGGGACCCCTGAACACTGAAGCTTTCTTT; cdr3_aa: CASSIGGPLNTEAFF; clone_size: -; v_call: TRBV7-3; j_call: TRBJ1-1; d_call: -; cdr3_length: 15
cdr3_nt: TGTGCCAGCAGCTTAGCCGCGGCAGGGGGCGCGGAGACCCAGTACTTC; cdr3_aa: CASSLAAAGGAETQYF; clone_size: many; v_call: TRBV7-2; j_call: TRBJ2-5; d_call: TRBD1; cdr3_length: 16
cdr3_nt: TGTGCCAGCAGACAGGACACCTACTCCTACAATGAGCAGTTCTTC; cdr3_aa: CASRQDTYSYNEQFF; clone_size: -; v_call: TRBV12-3/TRBV12-4; j_call: TRBJ2-1; d_call: -; cdr3_length: 15
cdr3_nt: TGCAGTGCTACGGCAGGGGGCGAGATAGCTTTCTTT; cdr3_aa: CSATAGGEIAFF; clone_size: -; v_call: TRBV20-1; j_call: TRBJ1-1; d_call: TRBD1; cdr3_length: 12
cdr3_nt: TGTGCCAGCAGTGAATTTGGGTCCCTGGGACCTGGAAACACCATATATTTT; cdr3_aa: CASSEFGSLGPGNTIYF; clone_size: many; v_call: TRBV2; j_call: TRBJ1-3; d_call: -; cdr3_length: 17
cdr3_nt: TGCGCCAGCAGCCAAGATATGTATATCGGGGGTGCTTTCTTT; cdr3_aa: CASSQDMYIGGAFF; clone_size: -; v_call: TRBV4-3; j_call: TRBJ1-1; d_call: -; cdr3_length: 14
cdr3_nt: TGTGCCAGCAGTCCCCAGGCTAGCGGGAGTCTCCTCTCATACAATGAGCAGTTCTTC; cdr3_aa: CASSPQASGSLLSYNEQFF; clone_size: few; v_call: TRBV12-3/TRBV12-4; j_call: TRBJ2-1; d_call: TRBD2; cdr3_length: 19
cdr3_nt: TGCGCCAGCGAAGGGGCAAACACCGGGGAGCTGTTTTTT; cdr3_aa: CASEGANTGELFF; clone_size: few; v_call: TRBV4-1; j_call: TRBJ2-2; d_call: -; cdr3_length: 13
cdr3_nt: TGTGCTAGTGGTGCCCGGGCAGGGTCCTACGAGCAGTACTTC; cdr3_aa: CASGARAGSYEQYF; clone_size: -; v_call: TRBV12-5; j_call: TRBJ2-7; d_call: -; cdr3_length: 14
cdr3_nt: TGCGCCAGCAGCCAGAGGGTAGCGGGCCTCAATGAGCAGTTCTTC; cdr3_aa: CASSQRVAGLNEQFF; clone_size: few; v_call: TRBV4-3; j_call: TRBJ2-1; d_call: TRBD2; cdr3_length: 15
cdr3_nt: TGTGCCAGCAGGGCAAATCAGCCCCAGCATTTT; cdr3_aa: CASRANQPQHF; clone_size: -; v_call: TRBV6-1; j_call: TRBJ1-5; d_call: -; cdr3_length: 11
cdr3_nt: TGTGCCAGCAGTGAGGGCAGGGGGGGTAGCACTGAAGCTTTCTTT; cdr3_aa: CASSEGRGGSTEAFF; clone_size: many; v_call: TRBV2; j_call: TRBJ1-1; d_call: TRBD1; cdr3_length: 15
cdr3_nt: TGTGCCAGCAGCCAAGATTTTTCCGGACAGGGCTACGAGCAGTACTTC; cdr3_aa: CASSQDFSGQGYEQYF; clone_size: few; v_call: TRBV3-1; j_call: TRBJ2-7; d_call: TRBD1; cdr3_length: 16
cdr3_nt: TGTGCCAGCAGCCAATGGGGGTTAAGGAACGGGGAGCTGTTTTTT; cdr3_aa: CASSQWGLRNGELFF; clone_size: -; v_call: TRBV7-3; j_call: TRBJ2-2; d_call: -; cdr3_length: 15
cdr3_nt: TGTGCCATCAATCCAGGCGGGACCAGCGGGGTATATGAGCAGTTCTTC; cdr3_aa: CAINPGGTSGVYEQFF; clone_size: -; v_call: TRBV10-3; j_call: TRBJ2-1; d_call: TRBD2; cdr3_length: 16
cdr3_nt: TGTGCCAGCAGTTGGACTAGCGGGAGTGGGGAGACCCAGTACTTC; cdr3_aa: CASSWTSGSGETQYF; clone_size: few; v_call: TRBV27; j_call: TRBJ2-5; d_call: TRBD2; cdr3_length: 15
cdr3_nt: TGTGCCAGCAGCCAAGATCAGTTGGGGGAGCTGTTTTTT; cdr3_aa: CASSQDQLGELFF; clone_size: few; v_call: TRBV4-2; j_call: TRBJ2-2; d_call: -; cdr3_length: 13
cdr3_nt: TGCGCCAGCAGCTTCAGGACATTTTCAGATACGCAGTATTTT; cdr3_aa: CASSFRTFSDTQYF; clone_size: -; v_call: TRBV5-1; j_call: TRBJ2-3; d_call: -; cdr3_length: 14
cdr3_nt: TGTGCTAGCAGCTCGACTAGCTTTGAGACCCAGTACTTC; cdr3_aa: CASSSTSFETQYF; clone_size: -; v_call: TRBV7-7; j_call: TRBJ2-5; d_call: TRBD2; cdr3_length: 13
cdr3_nt: TGTGCCAGCAGCTTCCAGCGGGAGTACGAGCAGTACTTC; cdr3_aa: CASSFQREYEQYF; clone_size: -; v_call: TRBV7-2; j_call: TRBJ2-7; d_call: TRBD2; cdr3_length: 13
cdr3_nt: TGTGCCAGCAGCTCCGGGACTTATACAGCTTACGAGCAGTACTTC; cdr3_aa: CASSSGTYTAYEQYF; clone_size: -; v_call: TRBV7-2; j_call: TRBJ2-7; d_call: -; cdr3_length: 15
cdr3_nt: TGCAGTGCTAGAGATGGAGGGGGAACCGGGGAGCTGTTTTTT; cdr3_aa: CSARDGGGTGELFF; clone_size: many; v_call: TRBV20-1; j_call: TRBJ2-2; d_call: -; cdr3_length: 14
cdr3_nt: TGTGCCATAGGGGAGTTAAACTATGGCTACACCTTC; cdr3_aa: CAIGELNYGYTF; clone_size: many; v_call: TRBV10-3; j_call: TRBJ1-2; d_call: -; cdr3_length: 12
cdr3_nt: TGCAGTGCTAGGGGACTCCCCGGGAGCTATGAGCAGTTCTTC; cdr3_aa: CSARGLPGSYEQFF; clone_size: few; v_call: TRBV20-1; j_call: TRBJ2-1; d_call: -; cdr3_length: 14
cdr3_nt: TGTGCCAGCAGCTGGACCGGGACTAGCGGGAGGATGACCTACGAGCAGTACTTC; cdr3_aa: CASSWTGTSGRMTYEQYF; clone_size: -; v_call: TRBV7-8; j_call: TRBJ2-7; d_call: TRBD2; cdr3_length: 18
cdr3_nt: TGCGCCAGCACCCCTGATGGGGTCAGCTCCTACGAGCAGTACTTC; cdr3_aa: CASTPDGVSSYEQYF; clone_size: few; v_call: TRBV5-1; j_call: TRBJ2-7; d_call: -; cdr3_length: 15
cdr3_nt: TGCGCCAGCAGCCCGGAGGCGGCCCGCTCCTACGAGCAGTACTTC; cdr3_aa: CASSPEAARSYEQYF; clone_size: -; v_call: TRBV5-1; j_call: TRBJ2-7; d_call: -; cdr3_length: 15